This entry lists 27 T cell receptor beta chains sequenced from one sample in a study of identical twins. From the 5' RACE reads, TCRdb called clonotypes with MiXCR, one entry per CDR3 protein. Of some 560,000 distinct CDR3 sequences listed, 9.6% are singletons. This sample was shared with a second study, whose subject was yellow fever vaccine responses in identical twins.

The sample was PBMCs. The receptors were gathered from a woman younger than 35 in good health.

This clonotype came up a few times. The V call is TRBV12-3 or TRBV12-4, the J call TRBJ1-6; D might be TRBD1 (5 bases). V shed 3 bases and J shed 5 bases, with 14 bases lying between them. This CDR3 contains 16 residues. CDR3 sequence: CASSLGRMGHNSPLHF. The CDR3 bases are TGTGCCAGCAGTTTGGGGCGTATGGGGCATAATTCACCCCTCCACTTT.

V usage is TRBV3-1 and J usage is TRBJ1-1, with unresolved D. V shed 0 bases and J shed 5 bases, with 10 bases lying between them. The CDR3 has 14 residues. Germline V gives CDR1 LGHDT, CDR2 YNNKEL (reference sequence). CDR3 nucleotide sequence: TGTGCCAGCAGCCAAGAGGACCGACGGACTGAAGCTTTCTTT. Its protein is CASSQEDRRTEAFF.

The V call is TRBV6-2 or TRBV6-3, the J call TRBJ2-7, with 9 bases aligning to TRBD1. Germline assignment: CDR1 MNHEY and CDR2 SVGEGT. This CDR3 has 14 amino acids. Trimming cost V 2 bases and J 4 bases; bases outside gene matches: 3. CDR3 bases: TGTGCCAGCAGTTACACCGGGACAGGGTACGAGCAGTACTTC. Protein: CASSYTGTGYEQYF.

This clonotype came up a few times. The rearrangement links TRBV7-6 to TRBJ2-7; no clear D gene. Trimming cost V 4 bases and J 1 base, with 11 bases left between them. This CDR3 contains 14 residues. Germline CDR1 is SGHVS and CDR2 is FNYEAQ. The CDR3 spells CASSYLPLSYEQYF. CDR3 sequence (DNA): TGTGCCAGCAGCTACCTTCCTCTTTCCTACGAGCAGTACTTC.

A few counts support this clonotype. The chain joins TRBV7-2 to TRBJ1-1, with D possibly TRBD1 on 5 matching bases. CDR3 length: 16 amino acids. Germline CDR1 and CDR2: SGHTA and FQGNSA. Between the trimmed V and J ends, which lost 5 bases and 0 bases, there was a span of 16 bases. The CDR3: CASSPGGFLLNTEAFF. In nucleotides, the CDR3 is TGTGCCAGCAGCCCGGGGGGTTTTCTGCTGAACACTGAAGCTTTCTTT.

This clonotype was seen many times. The V and J genes are TRBV7-2 and TRBJ2-1, with TRBD1 matching over 9 bases. V was clipped by 4 bases and J by 6 bases; unmatched bases: 7. CDR1 and CDR2 from the germline V gene are SGHTA and FQGNSA. The CDR3 extends over 15 amino acids. The CDR3 here is CASSSTGTGFNEQFF. The CDR3 coding sequence is TGTGCCAGCAGCTCGACCGGGACAGGGTTCAATGAGCAGTTCTTC.

This rearrangement joins TRBV27 to TRBJ2-3; D gene uncertain. Trimming shortened V by 8 bases and J by 2 bases, and 5 bases separated the two germline ends. CDR3 length: 11 amino acids. Germline CDR1 reads MNHEY; CDR2 reads SMNVEV (reference sequence). The CDR3 loop is CASAYTDTQYF. The CDR3 DNA is TGTGCCAGCGCGTACACAGATACGCAGTATTTT.

The genes are TRBV28 and TRBJ2-7; D perhaps matches TRBD1 (5 bases). This CDR3 spans 12 amino acids. V was shortened by 2 bases and J by 8 bases, with 10 bases between the two germline ends. Per the germline V gene, CDR1 is MDHEN and CDR2 is SYDVKM. The CDR3 loop reads CASSLMAGKQYF. CDR3 DNA sequence: TGTGCCAGCAGTTTAATGGCAGGGAAGCAGTACTTC.

This clonotype was seen repeatedly, ten times or more. V and J are TRBV4-1 and TRBJ2-1, with a tentative D call TRBD1 (5 bases). This CDR3 contains 14 residues. Trimming removed 3 bases from V and 6 bases from J, with 12 bases in between. Looked up from germline, CDR1 is MGHRA and CDR2 is YSYEKL. For the CDR3, the DNA is TGCGCCAGCAGCCAGAAACAGGTTTCCAATGAGCAGTTCTTC. This sequence encodes CASSQKQVSNEQFF.

The J gene is TRBJ2-7, the V gene TRBV4-3; no reliable D call. V was cut by 0 bases and J by 7 bases, with 10 bases left in between. This CDR3 comprises 13 residues. Germline assignment: CDR1 LGHNA and CDR2 YSLEER. CDR3 amino acids: CASSQDRLLEQYF. CDR3 in DNA: TGCGCCAGCAGCCAAGATAGACTTCTGGAGCAGTACTTC.

J is TRBJ1-1 and V is TRBV5-1, with a tentative D call TRBD1 (5 bases). The germline V and J ends were trimmed by 3 bases and 0 bases, with 12 bases remaining between them. CDR1 and CDR2 (germline): SGHRS, YFSETQ. The CDR3 contains 15 residues. CDR3 loop: CASSSGRTLNTEAFF. The CDR3 coding sequence is TGCGCCAGCAGCTCGGGACGGACATTGAACACTGAAGCTTTCTTT.

This chain connects TRBV4-1 to TRBJ2-5; TRBD1 aligns across 8 bases. The length of the CDR3 is 15 residues. V lost 2 bases and J lost 1; bases outside the gene matches: 3. Germline assignment: CDR1 MGHRA and CDR2 YSYEKL. Here the CDR3 reads CASSQNGQGQETQYF. CDR3 sequence (DNA): TGCGCCAGCAGCCAAAACGGACAGGGCCAAGAGACCCAGTACTTC.

This clonotype occurred a few times. CDR3 DNA sequence: TGCGCCAGCAGCTGGGGGGGGACGAAGGATGGCTACACCTTC. This sequence encodes CASSWGGTKDGYTF. J is TRBJ1-2 and V is TRBV5-1, with a possible D match to TRBD1 (5 bases). This CDR3 region has 14 residues. Germline CDR1 reads SGHRS; CDR2 reads YFSETQ. Trimming left V 3 bases short and J 6 bases short, with 15 bases between.

Many counts were recorded for this clonotype. The chain links TRBV28 to TRBJ2-2; 10 bases map to TRBD2. The germline gives CDR1 MDHEN, CDR2 SYDVKM. J lost 7 bases, V lost 8 bases, and 10 bases had no gene match. CDR3 size: 15 residues. The CDR3: CASANLAGEIGELFF. The CDR3 coding sequence is TGTGCCAGCGCGAACCTAGCGGGAGAGATCGGGGAGCTGTTTTTT.

This clonotype was picked up many times. The DNA of the CDR3 is TGTGCCAGCAGCTTAAATTCCGGGGCCAACACCGGGGAGCTGTTTTTT. It encodes CASSLNSGANTGELFF. The chain couples TRBV14 to TRBJ2-2; D tentatively reads TRBD1 or TRBD2 (5 bases each). V lost 5 bases to trimming and J lost 2 bases, with 15 bases between them. The CDR3 runs to 16 residues. Germline V gene data show CDR1 as SGHDN and CDR2 as FVKESK.

This clonotype was picked up a small number of times. The chain carries TRBV5-6 and TRBJ2-1; the match to TRBD2 covers 12 bases. This CDR3 has 20 residues. CDR1 SGHDT and CDR2 YYEEEE come from the germline V gene. Trimming cost V 5 bases and J 3 bases; bases outside gene matches: 18. The CDR3 protein is CASRTGPWLAGGPVYNEQFF. The DNA of the CDR3 is TGTGCCAGCAGAACCGGGCCCTGGCTAGCGGGAGGGCCGGTCTACAATGAGCAGTTCTTC. The variable domain in full, completed from reference TRBV5-6 and TRBJ2-1, reads DAGVTQSPTHLIKTRGQQVTLRCSPKSGHDTVSWYQQALGQGPQFIFQYYEEEERQRGNFPDRFSGHQFPNYSSELNVNALLLGDSALYLCASRTGPWLAGGPVYNEQFFGPGTRLTVL.

The chain uses TRBV15 and TRBJ1-5; TRBD1 is a possible D gene (5 bases). Trimming cost V 3 bases and J 7 bases, with 19 bases left between them. CDR1 LNHNV and CDR2 YYDKDF come from the germline V gene (reference sequence). This CDR3 is 16 amino acids long. The CDR3 sequence is CATSSSGLLAGQPQHF. In DNA, the CDR3 is TGTGCCACCAGCAGTTCAGGGTTGTTGGCGGGACAGCCCCAGCATTTT. Drawing the rest from reference TRBV15 and TRBJ1-5, the complete variable domain is DAMVIQNPRYQVTQFGKPVTLSCSQTLNHNVMYWYQQKSSQAPKLLFHYYDKDFNNEADTPDNFQSRRPNTSFCFLDIRSPGLGDTAMYLCATSSSGLLAGQPQHFGDGTRLSIL.

The rearrangement joins TRBV5-8 to TRBJ1-1; 7 bases agree with TRBD1. Per germline, CDR1 SGHTS and CDR2 YDEGEE. The CDR3 totals 13 residues. J was trimmed by 11 bases and V by 0 bases; bases with no gene match: 7. The CDR3 DNA is TGTGCCAGCAGCTTGGGGCAGGGGGTCGGGGCTTTCTTT. Encoded protein: CASSLGQGVGAFF. Looking up the rest from reference TRBV5-8 and TRBJ1-1 gives the full variable domain: EAGVTQSPTHLIKTRGQQATLRCSPISGHTSVYWYQQALGLGLQFLLWYDEGEERNRGNFPPRFSGRQFPNYSSELNVNALELEDSALYLCASSLGQGVGAFFGQGTRLTVV.

This clonotype has just a few counts. This chain links TRBV5-1 with TRBJ2-7, with 13 bases identical to TRBD2. With V trimmed by 4 bases and J by 0 bases, 10 bases remained unmatched. CDR1 and CDR2 from the germline V gene are SGHRS and YFSETQ. The length of the CDR3 is 18 residues. Written as DNA, the CDR3 is TGCGCCAGCAGCAGTGGACTAGCGGGAGAACTCAGCTCCTACGAGCAGTACTTC. As protein: CASSSGLAGELSSYEQYF.

The V call is TRBV12-3 or TRBV12-4, the J call TRBJ2-7; 9 bases fit TRBD2. The CDR3 totals 15 residues. J lost 5 bases, V lost 1 base, and 6 bases had no gene match. The CDR3 region has the DNA TGTGCCAGCAGTTTAGTCCTAGCGGGAAACCACGAGCAGTACTTC. As protein: CASSLVLAGNHEQYF.

The chain links TRBV9 to TRBJ2-2, with D unresolved. V was clipped by 2 bases and J by 5 bases, with 7 bases between them. CDR1 is SGDLS, CDR2 YYNGEE, per germline. The CDR3 loop spans 13 amino acids. CDR3 protein: CASSVSRTGELFF. CDR3 DNA: TGTGCCAGCAGCGTTTCTAGAACCGGGGAGCTGTTTTTT.

The rearrangement links TRBV2 to TRBJ2-7, with D possibly matching TRBD2 (7 bases). Germline assignment: CDR1 SNHLY and CDR2 FYNNEI. The length of the CDR3 is 15 residues. Trimming removed 8 bases at V and 5 bases at J, with 22 bases between. The CDR3 bases are TGTGCCAGCCAGTCCCGTGGGGGGGGCAAAGACGAGCAGTACTTC. Its translation: CASQSRGGGKDEQYF.

The chain is built from TRBV11-2 and TRBJ2-1; D tentatively reads TRBD1 or TRBD2 (5 bases each). The CDR3 is 15 residues long. Germline-derived CDR1 and CDR2 are SGHAT and FQNNGV. V dropped 1 base and J dropped 6 bases, with 13 bases sitting between them. CDR3 bases: TGTGCCAGCAGCTTAGTCCGGGATAGGGGCAATGAGCAGTTCTTC. Translating gives CASSLVRDRGNEQFF.

V gene TRBV20-1 combines with J gene TRBJ2-3, with TRBD2 identical over 11 bases. V lost 4 bases to trimming and J lost 2 bases; unmatched junction nucleotides: 8. Germline V gene data show CDR1 as DFQATT and CDR2 as SNEGSKA (reference sequence). The CDR3 is made up of 16 amino acids. The CDR3 spells CSAKQLAGAVTDTQYF. Here the CDR3 DNA reads TGCAGTGCTAAGCAACTAGCGGGAGCGGTCACAGATACGCAGTATTTT.

The chain carries TRBV18 and TRBJ2-3; a weak D match, TRBD2 (5 bases). V was shortened by 3 bases and J by 1 base, with 11 bases between the two germline ends. Germline V CDR1 and CDR2: KGHSH, LQKENI. This CDR3 is 15 amino acids long. In nucleotides, the CDR3 is TGTGCCAGCTCACCGGACTTACCACGCACAGATACGCAGTATTTT. Translated, it gives CASSPDLPRTDTQYF. The full variable domain, in which reference TRBV18 and TRBJ2-3 provide the parts outside the CDR3, is NAGVMQNPRHLVRRRGQEARLRCSPMKGHSHVYWYRQLPEEGLKFMVYLQKENIIDESGMPKERFSAEFPKEGPSILRIQQVVRGDSAAYFCASSPDLPRTDTQYFGPGTRLTVL.

A few counts support this clonotype. The chain couples TRBV7-9 to TRBJ2-7, with 7 bases matching TRBD1. Germline V gives CDR1 SEHNR, CDR2 FQNEAQ (reference sequence). The CDR3 extends over 14 amino acids. The J segment lost 2 bases and the V segment lost 5 bases, leaving 6 bases of the junction unmatched. The CDR3 loop is CASSQPGTAYEQYF. In nucleotides, the CDR3 is TGTGCCAGCAGCCAACCCGGGACAGCCTACGAGCAGTACTTC.

This clonotype was observed at least ten times. The rearrangement joins TRBV2 to TRBJ2-4; 8 nucleotides line up with TRBD1. The CDR3 has 16 residues. Germline V lookup: CDR1 SNHLY, CDR2 FYNNEI. V was clipped by 5 bases and J by 0 bases; unmatched bases: 6. The CDR3 here is CASSREQGVAKNIQYF. CDR3 DNA sequence: TGTGCCAGCAGTCGTGAACAGGGGGTAGCCAAAAACATTCAGTACTTC.